Listed here is a single T cell receptor beta chain. Trimming took 4 bases from V and 7 from J; bases not matched to a gene: 11. Germline-derived CDR1 and CDR2 are SGDLS and YYNGEE. This CDR3 is 15 amino acids long. The record originates from a study of blood T cell repertoires in COVID-19. At the level of the study: T cells, B-cell-depleted T cells, or PBMCs supplied cDNA or gDNA.

Study processing details: Reference gene primer amplification in the assay estimated nucleated cell counts. Measured with immunoSEQ multiplex PCR; TCRdb has only the in-frame clones, and not every one. That table furnishes V, J and clone size, whereas the DNA furnished D and trimming. In the table there are 200,000 to 250,000 clones, about four fifths of which are singletons. Researchers sorted participants into cohorts using their self-reported clinical history. Sequencing was performed on PBMCs or T cells enriched from blood (not recorded which). V usage is TRBV9 and J usage is TRBJ2-1, with 7 bases identical to TRBD2. This clonotype was sampled from an older woman who had recovered from COVID-19. CDR3 coding DNA: TGTGCCAGCAGCCACTGGGCGGGAGATGGGAATGAGCAGTTCTTC. It encodes CASSHWAGDGNEQFF.